The next 23 T cell receptor beta chains were all read from a single sample in a study of T-cell memory formation after mild COVID-19. From the 5' RACE reads, TCRdb called clonotypes with MiXCR, one entry per CDR3 protein. The data hold around 130,000 distinct CDR3 sequences, with about 6.5% observed a single time. Source material: PBMCs or a T cell subset sorted from them (not recorded which). These receptors came from an adult woman who had mild COVID-19 (a few samples of this study predate the infection). Cell type and time point are not known.

This clonotype is a singleton in its sample. It may be a read error: a sequence one base away is much more abundant. This sequence joins TRBV5-1 and TRBJ2-3, with D perhaps given as TRBD1 or TRBD2 (5 bases each). With 2 bases removed from V and 11 bases from J, the gap between germline ends came to 18 bases. The CDR3 extends over 14 amino acids. Germline CDR1 and CDR2: SGHRS and YFSETQ. The CDR3 nucleotides are TGCGCCAGCAGCTTCGGGACCGACTACCATAAGCAGTATTTT. It specifies CASSFGTDYHKQYF. The complete variable domain, with remaining parts taken from reference TRBV5-1 and TRBJ2-3, reads KAGVTQTPRYLIKTRGQQVTLSCSPISGHRSVSWYQQTPGQGLQFLFEYFSETQRNKGNFPGRFSGRQFSNSRSEMNVSTLELGDSALYLCASSFGTDYHKQYFGPGTRLTVL.

Many counts were recorded for this clonotype. The chain combines TRBV18 with TRBJ1-5; the D is unclear. Germline values: CDR1 KGHSH, CDR2 LQKENI. V gave up 3 bases and J gave up 0 bases, with 3 bases separating them. CDR3 length: 13 residues. DNA of the CDR3: TGTGCCAGCTCACCCAATAGCAATCAGCCCCAGCATTTT. Protein product: CASSPNSNQPQHF.

This clonotype was detected a few times. The genes are TRBV5-6 and TRBJ1-3; 10 positions match TRBD1. The trim removed 3 bases at V and 0 bases at J, leaving 0 bases unmatched. Germline CDR1 and CDR2: SGHDT and YYEEEE. The CDR3 has 15 residues. CDR3 region: CASSWDRGSGNTIYF. The CDR3 nucleotides are TGTGCCAGCAGCTGGGACAGGGGCTCTGGAAACACCATATATTTT.

This chain joins TRBV7-2 and TRBJ1-6, with TRBD1 matching 8 bases. The CDR3 has 15 amino acids. Trimming at V came to 3 bases and at J to 9 bases, leaving 7 bases not matched to a gene. Germline CDR1 reads SGHTA; CDR2 reads FQGNSA. This CDR3 reads CASSLPGGSVSPLHF. CDR3 DNA sequence: TGTGCCAGCAGCTTGCCAGGGGGCTCAGTTTCACCCCTCCACTTT.

This clonotype has just a few counts. J is TRBJ2-1 and V is TRBV6-2 or TRBV6-3; 12 bases map to TRBD2. The CDR3 sequence is 12 residues long. CDR1 is MNHEY and CDR2 is SVGEGT in the germline V gene. Unmatched junction bases numbered 3, after V lost 11 bases and J lost 7 bases. CDR3 protein: CAATSGSNEQFF. DNA of the CDR3: TGTGCCGCGACTAGCGGGAGTAATGAGCAGTTCTTC.

The CDR3 coding sequence is TGTGCCAGCAGCCCGGAGGCGCAGAACTATGGCTACACCTTC. Translating it yields CASSPEAQNYGYTF. The V call is TRBV5-5, the J call TRBJ1-2, with unresolved D. From germline, CDR1 is SGHKS and CDR2 YYEKEE (reference sequence). V lost 4 bases and J 2 bases, leaving 12 bases between the germline ends. The CDR3 loop spans 14 amino acids.

This clonotype was counted at least ten times. The rearrangement links TRBV12-3 or TRBV12-4 to TRBJ2-1; 7 nucleotides agree with TRBD2. The CDR3 is 14 amino acids. With 6 bases clipped from V and 10 bases from J, the junction kept 12 bases outside the gene matches. The CDR3 DNA sequence: TGTGCCAGCAGAAGGGACTATTCTGGAGTCGAGCAGTTCTTC. This gives the protein CASRRDYSGVEQFF.

This clonotype showed up just a few times. CDR3 nucleotide sequence: TGTGCCAGCAGCTTAGACGGGACAGGGACAGATACGCAGTATTTT. This translates into CASSLDGTGTDTQYF. The chain is built from TRBV11-3 and TRBJ2-3; 9 bases agree with TRBD1. Germline CDR1 reads SGHNT; CDR2 reads YENEEA. The CDR3 loop spans 15 amino acids. The V gene end was trimmed by 0 bases and the J gene end by 3 bases; junction bases not matched to a gene: 1.

This rearrangement joins TRBV7-2 to TRBJ1-2; D might be TRBD1 (6 bases). The ends were cut back, 5 bases at V and 8 bases at J, with 18 bases in the middle. This CDR3 region has 14 residues. From germline, CDR1 is SGHTA and CDR2 FQGNSA. The CDR3 region has the DNA TGTGCCAGCAGCCCCACAGGGTCTTACGGAGGCTACACCTTC. Its translation is CASSPTGSYGGYTF.

This clonotype was observed a handful of times. The gene calls are TRBV3-1 and TRBJ1-6; 7 bases line up with TRBD1. J was trimmed by 7 bases and V by 7 bases; bases with no gene match: 10. This CDR3 region has 15 residues. In germline, CDR1 is LGHDT, CDR2 YNNKEL (reference sequence). The CDR3 sequence: CASTTKGQPNSPLHF. In DNA, the CDR3 is TGTGCCAGCACTACGAAGGGACAGCCCAATTCACCCCTCCACTTT.

This clonotype was found a few times. The chain joins TRBV29-1 to TRBJ2-1; 9 nucleotides match TRBD1. Germline CDR1 reads SQVTM; CDR2 reads ANQGSEA. V lost 8 bases to trimming and J lost 3 bases; unmatched junction nucleotides: 11. The CDR3 contains 15 residues. This CDR3 is CSIKARQGGYNEQFF. In nucleotides, the CDR3 is TGCAGCATAAAGGCCAGACAGGGGGGCTACAATGAGCAGTTCTTC.

This clonotype was recorded a few times. The J gene is TRBJ1-6, the V gene TRBV7-9, with no clear D. V was trimmed by 1 base and J by 9 bases, leaving 4 bases between them. CDR3 size: 12 residues. CDR1 is SEHNR, CDR2 FQNEAQ, per germline (reference sequence). In DNA, the CDR3 is TGTGCCAGCAGCTTAGATGGTTCACCCCTCCACTTT. Protein: CASSLDGSPLHF.

The V and J genes are TRBV5-4 and TRBJ2-7; no clear D. V lost 1 base to trimming and J lost 5 bases, with 13 bases between them. Germline V gene data show CDR1 as SGHNT and CDR2 as YYREEE (reference sequence). This CDR3 contains 14 residues. Written as DNA, the CDR3 is TGTGCCAGCAGCTTGAGGCGGCGCTTCCACGAGCAGTACTTC. As protein: CASSLRRRFHEQYF.

The rearrangement links TRBV5-1 to TRBJ1-1; 7 bases fit TRBD1. The trim removed 0 bases at V and 8 bases at J, leaving 7 bases unmatched. This CDR3 region has 14 residues. Germline assignment: CDR1 SGHRS and CDR2 YFSETQ. The CDR3 coding sequence is TGCGCCAGCAGCTTGGACAGGGGATTGGGCGAAGCTTTCTTT. Translation gives CASSLDRGLGEAFF.

The V gene is TRBV29-1, the J gene TRBJ2-7, with 8 bases aligning to TRBD1. Germline V gene sequence: CDR1 SQVTM, CDR2 ANQGSEA. There are 15 residues in the CDR3. The J segment lost 2 bases and the V segment lost 3 bases, leaving 9 bases of the junction unmatched. CDR3 region: CSVELGQGAPYEQYF. The DNA for the CDR3 is TGCAGCGTTGAGCTTGGGCAGGGGGCACCCTACGAGCAGTACTTC.

The chain's CDR3 is CASSRTGTYTDTQYF. In DNA, the CDR3 is TGTGCCAGCAGCAGGACAGGGACCTACACAGATACGCAGTATTTT. This chain uses TRBV12-3 or TRBV12-4 with TRBJ2-3, with TRBD1 identical over 8 bases. This CDR3 comprises 15 residues. V lost 6 bases to trimming and J lost 2 bases; unmatched junction nucleotides: 7.

This sequence joins TRBV6-5 and TRBJ1-1; D uncertain. Trimming cost V 3 bases and J 3 bases, with 14 bases left between them. The CDR3 runs to 15 residues. Germline lookup yields CDR1 MNHEY and CDR2 SVGAGI. CDR3: CASSYRVIADTEAFF. The CDR3 bases are TGTGCCAGCAGTTATCGGGTTATTGCGGACACTGAAGCTTTCTTT.

The chain combines TRBV4-1 with TRBJ2-1; D tentatively reads TRBD1 or TRBD2 (6 bases each). The CDR3 spans 15 residues. Germline V lookup: CDR1 MGHRA, CDR2 YSYEKL. The V gene lost 3 bases and the J gene lost 9 bases, with 18 bases spanning the gap. The CDR3 protein is CASSHTGPEGGEQFF. The CDR3 DNA sequence: TGCGCCAGCAGCCACACCGGCCCTGAGGGGGGTGAGCAGTTCTTC.

This clonotype occurred a few times. V gene TRBV5-1 combines with J gene TRBJ2-3, with no clear D. CDR1 is SGHRS, CDR2 YFSETQ, per germline. The V end lost 0 bases, the J end lost 0 bases, and 8 bases lay between the germline ends. CDR3 length equals 15 residues. The CDR3: CASSLVPPSTDTQYF. CDR3 DNA: TGCGCCAGCAGCTTGGTGCCACCCAGCACAGATACGCAGTATTTT.

The chain recombines TRBV5-1 with TRBJ2-4; TRBD2 matches 9 bases. CDR3 length: 16 amino acids. With V trimmed by 1 base and J by 5 bases, 7 bases remained unmatched. Per germline, CDR1 SGHRS and CDR2 YFSETQ. In DNA form, the CDR3 reads TGCGCCAGCAGCTTGCGCGGCGGGGGGGCCGAAAACATTCAGTACTTC. Translated: CASSLRGGGAENIQYF.

The sample holds many counts of this clonotype. The rearrangement uses TRBV7-3 and TRBJ2-1, with no clear D. Germline-derived CDR1 and CDR2 are SGHTA and FQGTGA. Trimming took off 0 bases at V and 4 bases at J, with 7 bases between the two ends. This CDR3 spans 14 amino acids. DNA of the CDR3: TGTGCCAGCAGCTTAACAGCAGGTTACAATGAGCAGTTCTTC. Encoded protein: CASSLTAGYNEQFF.

Ten or more counts support this clonotype. This chain uses TRBV20-1 with TRBJ2-5, with D uncertain. Germline CDR1 DFQATT, CDR2 SNEGSKA (reference sequence). V dropped 2 bases and J dropped 1 base, with 5 bases sitting between them. CDR3 length: 12 residues. The CDR3 region is CSARSSQETQYF. The CDR3 DNA reads TGCAGTGCTAGAAGCAGCCAAGAGACCCAGTACTTC.

V usage is TRBV7-3 and J usage is TRBJ2-1, with 7 bases aligning to TRBD2. Trimming at V came to 1 base and at J to 5 bases, leaving 5 bases not matched to a gene. The CDR3 totals 15 residues. The germline V gene has CDR1 SGHTA and CDR2 FQGTGA. The CDR3 loop reads CASSLSGGVDNEQFF. CDR3 in DNA: TGTGCCAGCAGCTTAAGTGGGGGGGTCGACAATGAGCAGTTCTTC.